These 23 T cell receptor beta chains share one sample of origin, sequenced in a study of response to subunit inactivated influenza vaccine. MiXCR, run by TCRdb on the RT-PCR reads, gives a single entry per CDR3 protein. The sample lists about 530,000 distinct CDR3 sequences; 10% to 15% were seen once. The sample in question was PBMCs from blood, obtained 40 to 50 days after vaccination. Receptors were obtained from a man aged 45-60 years who received an inactivated influenza vaccine.

Only a few counts were recorded for this clonotype. The chain uses TRBV6-2 or TRBV6-3 and TRBJ1-2, with 8 positions matching TRBD1. CDR1 MNHEY and CDR2 SVGEGT come from the germline V gene. This CDR3 is built from 15 residues. The V gene end was trimmed by 10 bases and the J gene end by 4 bases; junction bases not matched to a gene: 14. Written as DNA, the CDR3 is TGTGCCACCCGCCTTTCGGCGACAGGGGTCTATGGCTACACCTTC. Translating it yields CATRLSATGVYGYTF.

This clonotype was detected ten times or more. The rearrangement uses TRBV7-2 and TRBJ1-5; 10 positions agree with TRBD1. This CDR3 contains 14 residues. Germline V gives CDR1 SGHTA, CDR2 FQGNSA. V was pared by 5 bases and J by 4 bases, with 2 bases of the junction left unmatched. The CDR3 DNA sequence: TGTGCCAGCAGCCGGGACAGGGGAAATCAGCCCCAGCATTTT. It codes for CASSRDRGNQPQHF.

This sequence joins TRBV12-3 or TRBV12-4 and TRBJ2-2; 9 bases line up with TRBD2. The V segment lost 6 bases and the J segment 5 bases; nucleotides outside the gene matches: 7. This CDR3 region has 15 residues. CDR3 amino acids: CASSLSGRKTGELFF. The CDR3 DNA sequence: TGTGCCAGCAGCCTTAGCGGGAGAAAGACCGGGGAGCTGTTTTTT.

The chain has TRBV6-1 and TRBJ2-5; 10 nucleotides match TRBD1. The CDR3 is made up of 15 amino acids. From germline, CDR1 is MNHNS and CDR2 SASEGT. Trimming cost V 6 bases and J 2 bases; bases outside gene matches: 6. The CDR3 DNA is TGTGCCAGCAGGCGCGACAGGGGGCATCAAGAGACCCAGTACTTC. Translation gives CASRRDRGHQETQYF.

The table lists this clonotype with a few counts. The genes are TRBV20-1 and TRBJ2-3, with 7 bases that match TRBD2. Germline V gene sequence: CDR1 DFQATT, CDR2 SNEGSKA (reference sequence). V gave up 0 bases and J gave up 2 bases; unmatched junction bases: 2. CDR3 size: 14 residues. In DNA, the CDR3 is TGCAGTGCTAGAGAGGGAGGGATCACAGATACGCAGTATTTT. It specifies CSAREGGITDTQYF.

This clonotype was observed a few times. The V and J genes are TRBV24-1 and TRBJ2-3, with 12 bases fitting TRBD2. V lost 3 bases and J lost 4; bases outside the gene matches: 13. CDR3 length: 19 amino acids. Germline CDR1 and CDR2: KGHDR and SFDVKD. The CDR3 spells CATSDLKGTSGGRPDTQYF. Written as DNA, the CDR3 is TGTGCCACCAGTGATCTGAAAGGAACTAGCGGGGGGCGCCCAGATACGCAGTATTTT.

This clonotype turned up a few times. The chain recombines TRBV7-2 with TRBJ1-1, with 9 nucleotides matching TRBD1. With 1 base clipped from V and 3 bases from J, the junction kept 3 bases outside the gene matches. Germline V gene sequence: CDR1 SGHTA, CDR2 FQGNSA. CDR3 length: 15 amino acids. CDR3 protein: CASSLVWTGDTEAFF. DNA of the CDR3: TGTGCCAGCAGCTTAGTATGGACAGGGGACACTGAAGCTTTCTTT.

Many counts were recorded for this clonotype. The J gene is TRBJ2-4, the V gene TRBV20-1, with TRBD2 matching over 8 bases. Germline values: CDR1 DFQATT, CDR2 SNEGSKA (reference sequence). The CDR3 has 16 residues. Trimming took 0 bases from V and 2 from J; bases not matched to a gene: 6. CDR3 residues: CSARDIRGGTKNIQYF. The CDR3 DNA is TGCAGTGCTAGAGATATACGCGGGGGGACCAAAAACATTCAGTACTTC.

The chain uses TRBV30 and TRBJ2-7, with D maybe TRBD2 (6 bases). Germline lookup yields CDR1 GTSNPN and CDR2 SVGIG (reference sequence). V lost 3 bases, J lost 0 bases, and 9 bases lay in between. The CDR3 spans 13 residues. The CDR3 spells CAWRLGSSYEQYF. The CDR3 nucleotides are TGTGCCTGGAGGCTCGGGAGCTCCTACGAGCAGTACTTC.

This clonotype has more than one count but fewer than ten. V usage is TRBV18 and J usage is TRBJ1-4, with a weak D call TRBD1 (5 bases). V gave up 3 bases and J gave up 8 bases, with 16 bases separating them. Germline V lookup: CDR1 KGHSH, CDR2 LQKENI. The CDR3 length is 15 residues. The DNA for the CDR3 is TGTGCCAGCTCACCCCGGGACGTGAAGTCGGAAAAACTGTTTTTT. Its translation is CASSPRDVKSEKLFF. The variable domain in full, completed from reference TRBV18 and TRBJ1-4, reads NAGVMQNPRHLVRRRGQEARLRCSPMKGHSHVYWYRQLPEEGLKFMVYLQKENIIDESGMPKERFSAEFPKEGPSILRIQQVVRGDSAAYFCASSPRDVKSEKLFFGSGTQLSVL.

This clonotype occurred a few times. This chain uses TRBV7-2 with TRBJ2-7; no clear D. The CDR3 totals 12 residues. Trimming left V 0 bases short and J 7 bases short, with 7 bases between. Germline CDR1 is SGHTA and CDR2 is FQGNSA. The DNA of the CDR3 is TGTGCCAGCAGCTTAGCCCATGGGGAGCAGTACTTC. Translating it yields CASSLAHGEQYF.

This clonotype was counted only a few times. V is TRBV5-1 and J is TRBJ1-1; a weak D match, TRBD1 (5 bases). Trimming removed 1 base from V and 1 base from J, with 11 bases in between. Germline V gives CDR1 SGHRS, CDR2 YFSETQ. The CDR3 is made up of 15 amino acids. CDR3: CASSLSLGANTEAFF. CDR3 bases: TGCGCCAGCAGCTTGAGTCTAGGGGCGAACACTGAAGCTTTCTTT.

The chain recombines TRBV15 with TRBJ2-3; 9 bases match TRBD2. J was trimmed by 5 bases and V by 1 base; bases with no gene match: 1. Germline values: CDR1 LNHNV, CDR2 YYDKDF (reference sequence). This CDR3 is built from 14 residues. The CDR3 protein is CATSRVLAGDTQYF. In DNA form, the CDR3 reads TGTGCCACCAGCAGAGTACTAGCGGGAGATACGCAGTATTTT.

This clonotype was counted between two and nine times. The V call is TRBV12-3 or TRBV12-4, the J call TRBJ1-4; no definite D call. There are 14 residues in the CDR3. V lost 3 bases, J lost 3 bases, and 8 bases lay in between. DNA of the CDR3: TGTGCCAGCAGTTTTGCGCCGTCTAATGAAAAACTGTTTTTT. This translates into CASSFAPSNEKLFF.

There are many counts of this clonotype. V gene TRBV5-4 combines with J gene TRBJ2-1; 15 nucleotides align to TRBD2. CDR1 and CDR2 (germline): SGHNT, YYREEE (reference sequence). The J segment lost 3 bases and the V segment lost 4 bases, leaving 8 bases of the junction unmatched. The length of the CDR3 is 18 residues. This CDR3 is CASSGGTSGGFGYNEQFF. Here the CDR3 DNA reads TGTGCCAGCAGCGGCGGGACTAGCGGGGGGTTCGGCTACAATGAGCAGTTCTTC.

The chain carries TRBV2 and TRBJ2-7; D gene unclear. Germline V gene data show CDR1 as SNHLY and CDR2 as FYNNEI. The length of the CDR3 is 10 residues. Trimming cost V 8 bases and J 3 bases, with 5 bases left between them. CDR3 nucleotides: TGTGCCAGCGTTAGCTACGAGCAGTACTTC. Protein sequence: CASVSYEQYF.

The chain employs TRBV10-3 and TRBJ2-7, with D perhaps TRBD1 or TRBD2 (6 bases each). The CDR3 is made up of 14 amino acids. In germline, CDR1 is ENHRY, CDR2 SYGVKD. Between the trimmed V and J ends, which lost 3 bases and 5 bases, there was a span of 14 bases. The CDR3 DNA is TGTGCCATCAGTGACTCCGAAGGGGGGAACGAGCAGTACTTC. The encoded protein is CAISDSEGGNEQYF.

The chain is built from TRBV7-9 and TRBJ1-1; D call uncertain. There are 14 residues in the CDR3. Per the germline V gene, CDR1 is SEHNR and CDR2 is FQNEAQ (reference sequence). Deletions cut 7 bases from V and 1 base from J, with 13 bases between. CDR3 loop: CASTNSNRNTEAFF. The CDR3 bases are TGTGCCAGCACCAACTCGAACAGGAACACTGAAGCTTTCTTT. The full variable domain, rest sourced from reference TRBV7-9 and TRBJ1-1, is DTGVSQNPRHKITKRGQNVTFRCDPISEHNRLYWYRQTLGQGPEFLTYFQNEAQLEKSRLLSDRFSAERPKGSFSTLEIQRTEQGDSAMYLCASTNSNRNTEAFFGQGTRLTVV.

This clonotype was counted many times. The chain joins TRBV12-3 or TRBV12-4 to TRBJ2-1; D unresolved. This CDR3 region has 16 residues. V was cut by 4 bases and J by 0 bases, with 13 bases left in between. The CDR3 here is CASSSSAPLSYNEQFF. CDR3 nucleotides: TGTGCCAGCAGTTCTAGTGCGCCTCTCTCCTACAATGAGCAGTTCTTC.

J is TRBJ2-5 and V is TRBV20-1; TRBD1 agrees at 9 bases. CDR3 size: 14 residues. Germline V CDR1 and CDR2: DFQATT, SNEGSKA (reference sequence). Trimming at V came to 0 bases and at J to 4 bases, leaving 3 bases not matched to a gene. The CDR3 region is CSAREDRGGETQYF. CDR3 sequence (DNA): TGCAGTGCTAGAGAGGACAGGGGAGGAGAGACCCAGTACTTC.

The chain joins TRBV27 to TRBJ2-2; tentatively, D is TRBD1 (5 bases). Germline V CDR1 and CDR2: MNHEY, SMNVEV (reference sequence). The CDR3 has 14 residues. Trimming left V 5 bases short and J 2 bases short, with 9 bases between. CDR3 in amino acids: CASSDSLNTGELFF. CDR3 DNA sequence: TGTGCCAGCAGTGACAGTCTAAACACCGGGGAGCTGTTTTTT.

J is TRBJ2-5 and V is TRBV19; 7 nucleotides agree with TRBD1. The germline V gene has CDR1 LNHDA and CDR2 SQIVND (reference sequence). The CDR3 sequence is 16 residues long. V dropped 4 bases and J dropped 2; count of bases not matched to a gene: 10. The CDR3: CASSTTTGAGQETQYF. The DNA for the CDR3 is TGTGCCAGTAGTACAACTACAGGGGCCGGGCAAGAGACCCAGTACTTC.

This clonotype was seen only a few times. The CDR3 DNA reads as TGTGCCAGCAGTTCTAGACTAGCCGGACGGCAGTTCTTC. Residues: CASSSRLAGRQFF. The V gene is TRBV7-3, the J gene TRBJ2-1; 7 nucleotides agree with TRBD2. Losses at the gene ends were 6 bases for V and 12 bases for J; bases not matched to a gene: 11. The CDR3 is 13 residues long. CDR1 SGHTA and CDR2 FQGTGA come from the germline V gene.